This TCR beta chain emerged from a study of CD8 T cells in ankylosing spondylitis. This clonotype was counted a few times. No antigen is known for it. TCRdb reanalysed the 5' RACE reads using MiXCR and keeps one entry per CDR3 protein. The data show fewer than 550,000 distinct CDR3 sequences, with 5.3% seen just once and approximately 3.5% held by the top ten. Points from the study as a whole: Seemingly distinctive of ankylosing spondylitis blood was a TCR beta motif formed by eight highly homologous variants.

The clonotype originates from a male donor with ankylosing spondylitis. The sequenced material came from blood, either unsorted or a sorted T cell fraction (not recorded which).

CDR3 region: CARSGGRDIQYF. CDR3 nucleotides: TGTGCCAGAAGCGGCGGTCGTGACATTCAGTACTTC. The chain has TRBV30 and TRBJ2-4, with a possible D match to TRBD2 (5 bases). The ends were cut back, 8 bases at V and 8 bases at J, with 16 bases in the middle. The CDR3 covers 12 residues. Looked up from germline, CDR1 is GTSNPN and CDR2 is SVGIG (reference sequence). The variable domain in full, completed from reference TRBV30 and TRBJ2-4, reads SQTIHQWPATLVQPVGSPLSLECTVEGTSNPNLYWYRQAAGRGLQLLFYSVGIGQISSEVPQNLSASRPQDRQFILSSKKLLLSDSGFYLCARSGGRDIQYFGAGTRLSVL.